The 3 T cell receptor beta chains in this list originate from one sample, sequenced in a study of beta chain features in type 1 diabetes. Study findings and constraints: TCRB CDR3s from Type 1 diabetes patients were moderately but significantly shorter in all four CD4+ subsets.

No antigen is known for these receptors. Isolated RNA was reverse transcribed in full, so expressed TCRB transcripts were sequenced. TCRdb's table, derived via immunoSEQ multiplex PCR, lists solely in-frame clones and lacks some. The sample lists more than 550,000 clones; over 12% were seen once. The specimen was naive CD4+ T cells from blood. The receptors here all came from a man aged 18 to 35 with type 1 diabetes.

There are a few counts of this clone. The rearrangement links TRBV29-1 to TRBJ2-2; TRBD2 is a possible D gene (7 bases). CDR1 is SQVTM and CDR2 is ANQGSEA in the germline V gene. Between the trimmed V and J ends, which lost 6 bases and 3 bases, there was a span of 17 bases. The CDR3 extends over 15 amino acids. The CDR3 DNA is TGCAGCGTCCCGCCCACAGGGAGGGACACCGGGGAGCTGTTTTTT. Translating gives CSVPPTGRDTGELFF.

The gene calls are TRBV11-2 and TRBJ2-7; D is possibly TRBD2 (6 bases). The CDR3 has 13 residues. Germline V gene data show CDR1 as SGHAT and CDR2 as FQNNGV. Trimming left V 1 base short and J 7 bases short, with 11 bases between. The CDR3 here is CASSLGTTEEQYF. The CDR3 DNA sequence: TGTGCCAGCAGCTTAGGGACTACTGAAGAGCAGTACTTC.

The V call is TRBV7-9, the J call TRBJ2-3; D is perhaps TRBD1 (5 bases). This CDR3 contains 14 residues. Germline V CDR1 and CDR2: SEHNR, FQNEAQ (reference sequence). Trimming took 5 bases from V and 3 from J, leaving 12 bases between them. In DNA, the CDR3 is TGTGCCAGCAGCACTCAAAGGACAACAGATACGCAGTATTTT. Its protein product is CASSTQRTTDTQYF.